This TCR beta chain was observed in a study of blood T cell repertoires in COVID-19. Clones were read by immunoSEQ multiplex PCR, and TCRdb kept only the in-frame ones, dropping some. The repertoire has about 80,000 clones, more than 70% of them found once; the top ten carry roughly two fifths. The V gene's germline CDR1 is MNHEY and CDR2 SVGAGI. The CDR3 extends over 13 amino acids. The V and J ends lost 2 bases and 4 bases respectively, with 8 bases between them. Sequenced input: peripheral blood. The TCR sequence derives from a man older than 75 with active or convalescent COVID-19. The rearrangement uses TRBV6-5 and TRBJ1-1, with a possible D match to TRBD1 (6 bases). The CDR3 region has the DNA TGTGCCAGCAGTTACGGGGGCCCCACTGAAGCTTTCTTT. It codes for CASSYGGPTEAFF.